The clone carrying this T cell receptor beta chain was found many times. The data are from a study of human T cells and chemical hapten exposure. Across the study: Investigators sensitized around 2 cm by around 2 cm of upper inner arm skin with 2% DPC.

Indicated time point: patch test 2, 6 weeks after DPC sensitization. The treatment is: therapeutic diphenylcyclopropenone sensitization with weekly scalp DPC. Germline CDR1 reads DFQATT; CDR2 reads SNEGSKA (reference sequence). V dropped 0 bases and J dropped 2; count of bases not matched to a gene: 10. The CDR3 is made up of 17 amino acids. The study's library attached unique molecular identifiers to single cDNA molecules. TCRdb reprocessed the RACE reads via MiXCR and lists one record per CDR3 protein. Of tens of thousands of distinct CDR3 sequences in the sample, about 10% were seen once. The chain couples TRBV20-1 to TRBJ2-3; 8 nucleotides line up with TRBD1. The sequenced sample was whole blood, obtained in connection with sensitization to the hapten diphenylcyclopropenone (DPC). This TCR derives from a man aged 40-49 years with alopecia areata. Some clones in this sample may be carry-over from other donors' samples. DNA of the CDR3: TGCAGTGCTAGAGAGAGGGCAGGGGGCGTAATCACAGATACGCAGTATTTT. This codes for CSARERAGGVITDTQYF.